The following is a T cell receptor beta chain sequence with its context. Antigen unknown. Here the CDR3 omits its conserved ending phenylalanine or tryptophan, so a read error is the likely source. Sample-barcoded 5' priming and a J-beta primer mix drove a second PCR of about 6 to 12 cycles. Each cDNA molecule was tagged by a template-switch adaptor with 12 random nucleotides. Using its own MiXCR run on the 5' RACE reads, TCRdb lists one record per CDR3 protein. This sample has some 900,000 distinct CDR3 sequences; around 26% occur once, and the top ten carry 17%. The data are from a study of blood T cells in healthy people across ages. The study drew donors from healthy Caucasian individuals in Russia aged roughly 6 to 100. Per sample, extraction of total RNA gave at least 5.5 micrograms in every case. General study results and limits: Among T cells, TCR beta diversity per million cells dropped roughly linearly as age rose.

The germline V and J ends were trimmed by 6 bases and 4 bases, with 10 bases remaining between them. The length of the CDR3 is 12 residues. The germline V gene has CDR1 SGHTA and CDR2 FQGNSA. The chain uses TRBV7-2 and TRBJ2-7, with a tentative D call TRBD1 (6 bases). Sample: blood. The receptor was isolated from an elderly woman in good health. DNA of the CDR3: TGTGCCAGCAGGGGGGCAGAATACGAGCAGTACTGC. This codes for CASRGAEYEQYC.